The 17 T cell receptor beta chains below were found in one sample sequenced in a study of spatial heterogeneity in lung cancer (dated by TCRdb to the late 2010s). Overall study results and their limits: A correlation was observed between the number of expanded intratumoral alpha and beta TCRs and the tumor nonsynonymous mutation count.

The library was obtained by 5' RACE. This sample was sequenced with a NextSeq 500. The public reads were run again by TCRdb, first through fastp at Q25 and then through MiXCR, and only productive beta chains were kept. Every entry covers one CDR3 protein and lists the most common genes and DNA from its rows. This sample lists about 9,800 distinct CDR3 sequences; roughly 51% were detected once. Around 26% of the sample belongs to the ten largest clones. In the paper's terms, the time point label means: sample taken at primary tumor resection. Their target antigens are unknown. The sample was lung tumor tissue, taken at surgery. These receptors came from a female donor with early-stage non-small cell lung cancer.

In its sample, this clonotype was seen a few times. With the library built for alpha chains, this beta chain is off target and its frequency is not meaningful. V gene TRBV20-1 combines with J gene TRBJ2-5, with D tentatively TRBD1 (5 bases). The germline V gene encodes CDR1 DFQATT and CDR2 SNEGSKA (reference sequence). V lost 1 base, J lost 2 bases, and 5 bases lay in between. The CDR3 contains 12 residues. DNA of the CDR3: TGCAGTGCTAGAGGACAGCAAGAGACCCAGTACTTC. It codes for CSARGQQETQYF.

Details on this clonotype: Found in a library prepared for alpha chains, this beta chain is an off-target read, and its abundance has little meaning. V and J are TRBV20-1 and TRBJ2-7, with D possibly matching TRBD2 (7 bases). V was trimmed by 4 bases and J by 2 bases, leaving 18 bases between them. There are 15 residues in the CDR3. From germline, CDR1 is DFQATT and CDR2 SNEGSKA (reference sequence). DNA of the CDR3: TGCAGTGCTACCCCCCGGGGGCGGGGGCCCTACGAGCAGTACTTC. It yields the protein CSATPRGRGPYEQYF.

Of note for this clonotype: The library was designed around alpha chains, so this beta chain is a stray read whose abundance carries little weight. The DNA of the CDR3 is TGCAGTGCGCCAGGGGGTGGGGTCCTCAATGAGCAGTTCTTC. Translated, it gives CSAPGGGVLNEQFF. The rearrangement links TRBV20-1 to TRBJ2-1; 7 bases are shared with TRBD1. J was trimmed by 6 bases and V by 6 bases; bases with no gene match: 11. There are 14 residues in the CDR3. The germline CDR1 and CDR2 sequences are DFQATT and SNEGSKA (reference sequence).

This clonotype was counted only a few times. A library prepared for alpha chains yielded this beta chain as an off-target read; its size is of little meaning. The chain recombines TRBV18 with TRBJ2-2; tentatively, D is TRBD1 or TRBD2 (5 bases each). Germline V gene data show CDR1 as KGHSH and CDR2 as LQKENI. V was cut by 6 bases and J by 3 bases, with 14 bases left in between. The CDR3 covers 15 residues. CDR3 sequence reads: CASSQGPAYTGELFF. DNA of the CDR3: TGTGCCAGCTCCCAGGGACCCGCGTACACCGGGGAGCTGTTTTTT. Using reference TRBV18 and TRBJ2-2 for the parts outside the CDR3, the full variable domain is NAGVMQNPRHLVRRRGQEARLRCSPMKGHSHVYWYRQLPEEGLKFMVYLQKENIIDESGMPKERFSAEFPKEGPSILRIQQVVRGDSAAYFCASSQGPAYTGELFFGEGSRLTVL.

Remarks on this clonotype: This beta chain is a stray sequence in a library constructed for alpha chains; its clone size is not meaningful. The rearrangement joins TRBV6-1 to TRBJ2-3, with D tentatively TRBD2 (5 bases). V lost 2 bases, J lost 0 bases, and 12 bases lay in between. This CDR3 comprises 16 residues. Germline V CDR1 and CDR2: MNHNS, SASEGT. For the CDR3, the DNA is TGTGCCAGCAGTGAAAACCGGGGTATGAGCACAGATACGCAGTATTTT. This sequence encodes CASSENRGMSTDTQYF.

Worth noting for this clonotype: This beta chain slipped into a library made for alpha chains as a stray read, so its size is not meaningful. This chain links TRBV9 with TRBJ2-3, with D uncertain. V lost 6 bases to trimming and J lost 0 bases, with 17 bases between them. CDR1 is SGDLS, CDR2 YYNGEE, per germline. This CDR3 is built from 16 residues. The CDR3 spells CASNEIEDGSTDTQYF. The CDR3 bases are TGTGCCAGCAACGAAATAGAGGACGGTAGCACAGATACGCAGTATTTT.

This clonotype was observed a few times. In a library made to pick up alpha chains, this beta chain is a stray read with a size that means little. The chain links TRBV5-6 to TRBJ2-7, with D tentatively TRBD2 (5 bases). V was shortened by 1 base and J by 5 bases, with 10 bases between the two germline ends. The germline gives CDR1 SGHDT, CDR2 YYEEEE. The CDR3 totals 13 residues. The CDR3 sequence: CASSLWRAHEQYF. The CDR3 DNA reads as TGTGCCAGCAGCTTGTGGCGGGCCCACGAGCAGTACTTC.

Regarding this clonotype: This beta chain is a stray read from a library made for alpha chains; its abundance is not meaningful. The CDR3 loop is CASSLLAGGNEQYF. The CDR3 DNA sequence: TGTGCCAGCAGTTTACTAGCGGGGGGGAACGAGCAGTACTTC. This sequence joins TRBV12-3 or TRBV12-4 and TRBJ2-7, with 12 positions matching TRBD2. The CDR3 runs 14 residues. The V segment lost 2 bases and the J segment 5 bases; nucleotides outside the gene matches: 1.

Comment on this clonotype: The size of this beta chain means little, since it is a stray read in a library made for alpha chains. CDR3 in amino acids: CASSAPSGGALGYNEQFF. Written as DNA, the CDR3 is TGTGCCAGCAGTGCCCCTAGCGGGGGGGCCCTAGGGTACAATGAGCAGTTCTTC. V and J are TRBV6-1 and TRBJ2-1, with 12 bases fitting TRBD2. Germline trimming cut 4 bases from V and 4 bases from J; bases unmatched to any gene: 11. This CDR3 contains 18 residues. CDR1 and CDR2 from the germline V gene are MNHNS and SASEGT.

There are a few counts of this clonotype. This beta chain is off target for a library built for alpha chains, so its abundance means little. The J gene is TRBJ1-2, the V gene TRBV30, with no clear D. V gave up 0 bases and J gave up 4 bases, with 15 bases separating them. CDR1 GTSNPN and CDR2 SVGIG come from the germline V gene (reference sequence). The CDR3 is 15 residues long. The CDR3 nucleotides are TGTGCCTGGAGTGTAGGTCGGACGGGCTTCTATGGCTACACCTTC. This sequence encodes CAWSVGRTGFYGYTF.

Of note for this clonotype: This beta chain is an off-target read within a library intended for alpha chains, so its frequency means little. The CDR3 sequence is CASSQAGVLSPFSYNEQFF. CDR3 nucleotides: TGTGCCAGCAGCCAAGCTGGAGTACTTTCTCCCTTCTCCTACAATGAGCAGTTCTTC. The V call is TRBV4-2, the J call TRBJ2-1; no definite D call. This CDR3 has 19 residues. V was trimmed by 1 base and J by 0 bases, leaving 19 bases between them. Germline lookup yields CDR1 LGHNA and CDR2 YNFKEQ.

As for this clonotype: In a library made to pick up alpha chains, this beta chain is a stray read with a size that means little. The J gene is TRBJ1-5, the V gene TRBV10-3; 7 bases align to TRBD1. CDR1 and CDR2 (germline): ENHRY, SYGVKD. CDR3 length: 17 amino acids. J was trimmed by 5 bases and V by 0 bases; bases with no gene match: 10. CDR3 region: CAISESTQGGGHQPQHF. The CDR3 nucleotides are TGTGCCATCAGTGAGTCGACTCAGGGGGGTGGTCATCAGCCCCAGCATTTT.

Comments on this clonotype: In a library made to pick up alpha chains, this beta chain is a stray read with a size that means little. V and J are TRBV6-4 and TRBJ2-2; 9 nucleotides agree with TRBD1. Per germline, CDR1 MRHNA and CDR2 SNTAGT. V shed 0 bases and J 4 bases; nucleotides not matched to a gene: 3. The CDR3 spans 16 residues. As DNA, the CDR3 is TGTGCCAGCAGTGACTCCGGGACAGGGACCACCGGGGAGCTGTTTTTT. Amino acid sequence: CASSDSGTGTTGELFF.

About this clonotype itself: This beta chain appears as a stray read in a library generated for alpha chains; its size is not informative. The genes are TRBV28 and TRBJ2-7; D is ambiguous. This CDR3 has 14 amino acids. Trimming took off 6 bases at V and 0 bases at J, with 12 bases between the two ends. CDR1 MDHEN and CDR2 SYDVKM come from the germline V gene. CDR3 bases: TGTGCCAGCAGCCCCCCCATCAGCTCCTACGAGCAGTACTTC. Encoded protein: CASSPPISSYEQYF.

This clonotype was counted only a few times. This beta chain slipped into a library made for alpha chains as a stray read, so its size is not meaningful. The rearrangement joins TRBV7-9 to TRBJ2-5; D remains ambiguous. The V end was cut by 5 bases, the J end by 5 bases, with 6 bases between. This CDR3 comprises 11 residues. Per germline, CDR1 SEHNR and CDR2 FQNEAQ (reference sequence). The CDR3 here is CASSGGETQYF. The CDR3 DNA reads as TGTGCCAGCAGCGGCGGCGAGACCCAGTACTTC. Full variable domain (rest looked up from reference TRBV7-9 and TRBJ2-5): DTGVSQNPRHKITKRGQNVTFRCDPISEHNRLYWYRQTLGQGPEFLTYFQNEAQLEKSRLLSDRFSAERPKGSFSTLEIQRTEQGDSAMYLCASSGGETQYFGPGTRLLVL.

As regards this clonotype: This beta chain lies outside the target of a library built for alpha chains; its clone size means little. CDR3 nucleotides: TGTGCCAGCAGTTTACCGGGGACTGGCGCCTGGAATGAGCAGTTCTTC. This codes for CASSLPGTGAWNEQFF. The chain joins TRBV12-3 or TRBV12-4 to TRBJ2-1, with D possibly being TRBD2 (6 bases). V dropped 2 bases and J dropped 7 bases, with 18 bases sitting between them. This CDR3 is built from 16 residues.

This clonotype is labeled as large. Since the library was made to target alpha chains, this beta chain is a stray read and its abundance is not meaningful. V and J are TRBV2 and TRBJ2-2; D perhaps matches TRBD1 (5 bases). CDR3 size: 15 residues. V lost 5 bases and J 6 bases, leaving 16 bases between the germline ends. The germline V gene encodes CDR1 SNHLY and CDR2 FYNNEI. The CDR3 DNA follows: TGTGCCAGCAGTTCCGGACAATTAAGTCCCGGGGAGCTGTTTTTT. It specifies CASSSGQLSPGELFF.